This is a list of T cell receptor beta chains from one sample in a study of T cells in localized non-small cell lung cancer. Some clones are missing from TCRdb's copy, which holds only in-frame ones; the method was immunoSEQ multiplex PCR. The data contain over 25,000 clones, about 92% of them singletons. The source material was peripheral blood, sampled before any cancer treatment. The receptor set was obtained from a female donor older than 55 with stage I lung adenocarcinoma. Each CDR3 is given without its conserved first and last residue. Each record gives: J gene, V gene, CDR3 protein.

TRBJ2-7	TRBV11-2	ASSRPGPESGEQY
TRBJ1-1	TRBV6-1	ASSALKNTEAF
TRBJ1-1	TRBV19	ASSMPLRTEAF
TRBJ1-4	TRBV19	ASSSRREEKLF
TRBJ1-4	TRBV7-8	ASSKDRGREKLF
TRBJ2-6	TRBV2	ASSSGANVLT
TRBJ2-7	TRBV10-1	ASSGAGGTGEQY
TRBJ1-1	TRBV5-1	ASSLEAGRNTEAF
TRBJ2-4	TRBV18	ASSPPGGNIQY
TRBJ2-1	TRBV6-6	ASTKYNEQF
TRBJ1-2	TRBV6-5	ASSLDRSYGYT
TRBJ2-2	TRBV5-1	ASSRRLAGWNTGELF
TRBJ1-6	TRBV5-8	ASSLVGTNSPLH
TRBJ1-5	TRBV10-3	ASHRDRDQPQH
TRBJ2-3	TRBV4-3	ASSQVGTDTQY
TRBJ2-7	TRBV7-2	ASSPARLSYEQY
TRBJ2-7	TRBV9	ASSVSGTEAYEQY
TRBJ2-2	TRBV5-1	ASSPLAGGPGTGELF
TRBJ2-5	TRBV30	ACRGETQY
TRBJ1-2	TRBV6-6	ASSYSENYGYT
TRBJ1-2	TRBV14	ASSSVGLGGYT
TRBJ1-1	TRBV7-9	ASSTGVDRTEAF
TRBJ1-2	TRBV6-5	ASSLARSNNYGYT
TRBJ1-1	TRBV11-3	ASMPGQGNTEAF
TRBJ1-1	TRBV2	ASSESAFYFEAF
TRBJ1-5	TRBV28	ASSLRHLFASNQPQH
TRBJ1-3	TRBV25-1	ASSEVGSTGNTIY
TRBJ1-2	TRBV2	ASSEEGVAGYT
TRBJ1-2	TRBV29-1	SSKSGTAIDGYT
TRBJ1-6	TRBV11-3	ASSFPGTGLSPLH
TRBJ2-3	TRBV11-3	ASLPGTGMVKDTQY
TRBJ2-4	TRBV6-1	ASSDGRAGTAKNIQY
TRBJ1-2	TRBV14	ASSQHRYGYT
TRBJ2-7	TRBV6-1	ASSPSLNSYEQY
TRBJ2-7	TRBV5-3	ARSFFTYEQY
TRBJ2-5	TRBV7-2	ASSLDLGGGETQY
TRBJ1-1	TRBV5-1	ASSNGDTQNTEAF
TRBJ2-7	TRBV19	ASSIDRGRGYEQY
TRBJ2-4	TRBV19	ASSLLTGDLAKNIQY
TRBJ2-1	TRBV6-5	ASSYAAGAYNEQF
TRBJ1-5	TRBV19	ASKTNDRGGNQPQH
TRBJ2-5	TRBV5-6	ASSDDGTGQETQY
TRBJ2-3	TRBV7-9	ASSFAGQVSTDTQY
TRBJ2-5	TRBV5-1	ASSLVAGRETQY
TRBJ2-5	TRBV7-2	ASSPGLAGETQY
TRBJ2-2	TRBV2	ASSAQGGNTGELF
TRBJ1-2	TRBV6-1	ASKDGGYGYT
TRBJ1-5	TRBV6-6	ASSYRGRSNQPQH